A selection of T cell receptor beta chains follows, all from one sample in a study of spatial heterogeneity in lung cancer. MiXCR, applied by TCRdb to the 5' RACE reads, yields one record per CDR3 protein. The sample yields approximately 49,000 distinct CDR3 sequences, approximately 5.7% seen once. Sequenced material: PBMCs, taken at surgery. These receptors were obtained from a male donor with early-stage non-small cell lung cancer. Both conserved end residues are part of each CDR3. D genes are given only for firm matches. Clone size is given for some rows only: seen once, a few or many times, or a class if the clone is expanded.

D gene	V gene	J gene	clone size	CDR3 DNA	CDR3 protein
NA	TRBV18	TRBJ1-1	many	TGTGCCAGCTCACCGGTGCAGAACACTGAAGCTTTCTTT	CASSPVQNTEAFF
TRBD1	TRBV29-1	TRBJ2-1	many	TGCAGCGTTGAAAACACAGGGGGCCAGTCGTACAATGAGCAGTTCTTC	CSVENTGGQSYNEQFF
TRBD2	TRBV12-3/TRBV12-4	TRBJ2-3	many	TGTGCCAGCAGTTTAGGGCTAGCGGGATTCACAGATACGCAGTATTTT	CASSLGLAGFTDTQYF
TRBD2	TRBV5-1	TRBJ2-3	many	TGCGCCAGCAGCTGGACTAGCGGGACACGCACAGATACGCAGTATTTT	CASSWTSGTRTDTQYF
NA	TRBV29-1	TRBJ1-5	many	TGCAGCGTCGCGTCCGGGGCCAGCGATAGCAATCAGCCCCAGCATTTT	CSVASGASDSNQPQHF
TRBD1	TRBV18	TRBJ1-1	many	TGTGCCAGCTCACCCGGGACAGGGAGGACTGAAGCTTTCTTT	CASSPGTGRTEAFF
TRBD2	TRBV27	TRBJ2-1	NA	TGTGCCAGCTTAATCAGCGCCGGGACTAGTATTGCCCTCTCCTACAATGAGCAGTTCTTC	CASLISAGTSIALSYNEQFF
NA	TRBV4-2	TRBJ2-7	NA	TGTGCCAGCAGCCAAGGGAGGGGACCTACCTACGAGCAGTACTTC	CASSQGRGPTYEQYF
NA	TRBV4-2	TRBJ1-4	NA	TGTGCCAGCAGCCAAACCCAGGGTAATGAAAAACTGTTTTTT	CASSQTQGNEKLFF
NA	TRBV6-2/TRBV6-3	TRBJ2-2	many	TGTGCCAGCAGTTACTCAAGGGGACCTACCGGGGAGCTGTTTTTT	CASSYSRGPTGELFF
TRBD2	TRBV20-1	TRBJ2-1	many	TGCAGTGCTCCTCTAGGTGGAGCGGGAGTAGGGGCCAATGAGCAGTTCTTC	CSAPLGGAGVGANEQFF
TRBD1	TRBV25-1	TRBJ2-7	many	TGTGCCAGCTCGACAGGGGTAAGCGAGCAGTACTTC	CASSTGVSEQYF
NA	TRBV11-1	TRBJ2-7	many	TGTGCCAGCAGCCCGGAGGGAGGACCCTACGAGCAGTACTTC	CASSPEGGPYEQYF